The 12 T cell receptor beta chains given below trace back to one sample, sequenced in a study of CD8 T cells in ankylosing spondylitis (dated by TCRdb to about 2017). Receptors were amplified or captured by 5' RACE. Sequencing took place on an Illumina HiSeq 2500. TCRdb itself trimmed the public reads at Q25 with fastp, ran MiXCR and retained productive beta chains. Each CDR3 protein appears once, grouped with its most common genes and DNA. In this sample the table shows about 96,000 distinct CDR3 sequences, around 25% of which occur a single time. The top ten hold over 50% of the sample. Sequencing used blood, either unsorted or a sorted T cell fraction (not recorded which). The receptors were sampled from a male donor with ankylosing spondylitis or in good health (not recorded which).

The chain has TRBV5-6 and TRBJ2-7; D is undetermined. The CDR3 contains 13 residues. The germline V and J ends were trimmed by 2 bases and 6 bases, with 12 bases remaining between them. The germline CDR1 and CDR2 sequences are SGHDT and YYEEEE. CDR3 in DNA: TGTGCCAGCAGCTTCGGGCCCCCCTGCGAGCAGTACTTC. This translates into CASSFGPPCEQYF.

This clonotype was observed a handful of times. This chain connects TRBV20-1 to TRBJ2-3, with a tentative D call TRBD2 (7 bases). Per germline, CDR1 DFQATT and CDR2 SNEGSKA (reference sequence). The ends were cut back, 3 bases at V and 2 bases at J, with 15 bases in the middle. The CDR3 is made up of 15 amino acids. CDR3 nucleotides: TGCAGTGCTAGCGGGGGGCGCCTTGACACAGATACGCAGTATTTT. Translation: CSASGGRLDTDTQYF.

This clonotype occurred many times. The rearrangement links TRBV20-1 to TRBJ2-1; D not certain. This CDR3 spans 17 amino acids. Germline loops: CDR1 DFQATT, CDR2 SNEGSKA (reference sequence). Between the trimmed V and J ends, which lost 2 bases and 5 bases, there was a span of 22 bases. CDR3 nucleotides: TGCAGTGCTAGATCACCCAATCGGCCGGTAGCTGACAATGAGCAGTTCTTC. Translating it yields CSARSPNRPVADNEQFF.

The chain links TRBV12-3 or TRBV12-4 to TRBJ2-2; D is ambiguous. Trimming stripped 5 bases from V and 6 bases from J, with 7 bases between. This CDR3 is built from 12 residues. The CDR3 region is CASSRLSGELFF. The CDR3 DNA reads TGTGCCAGCAGTCGGTTGTCCGGGGAGCTGTTTTTT.

This sequence joins TRBV9 and TRBJ1-2, with a tentative D call TRBD1 (6 bases). Germline V CDR1 and CDR2: SGDLS, YYNGEE. The CDR3 is 14 residues long. Trimming shortened V by 3 bases and J by 6 bases, and 15 bases separated the two germline ends. CDR3 in amino acids: CASSARQARNGYTF. The CDR3 coding sequence is TGTGCCAGCAGCGCCCGACAGGCGAGGAATGGCTACACCTTC.

The chain employs TRBV29-1 and TRBJ2-3; 9 nucleotides agree with TRBD1. CDR1 and CDR2 (germline): SQVTM, ANQGSEA. This CDR3 is built from 12 residues. The V gene end was trimmed by 7 bases and the J gene end by 6 bases; junction bases not matched to a gene: 5. CDR3 region: CSAGQGHDTQYF. CDR3 nucleotides: TGCAGCGCGGGACAGGGTCACGATACGCAGTATTTT.

This clonotype was seen only a few times. The rearrangement uses TRBV7-9 and TRBJ1-6; 8 bases agree with TRBD1. The CDR3 runs 18 residues. J gave up 5 bases and V 4 bases, and 13 bases lay outside the gene matches. CDR1 SEHNR and CDR2 FQNEAQ come from the germline V gene (reference sequence). The CDR3 reads CASSYRGIRGRNNSPLHF. In nucleotides, the CDR3 is TGTGCCAGCAGCTACAGGGGGATCAGAGGACGAAATAATTCACCCCTCCACTTT.

The chain couples TRBV28 to TRBJ2-5; D not certain. The CDR3 totals 13 residues. Germline V CDR1 and CDR2: MDHEN, SYDVKM. V was cut by 1 base and J by 1 base, with 4 bases left in between. The CDR3 DNA reads as TGTGCCAGCAGTTTATTCAGCCAAGAGACCCAGTACTTC. Its translation: CASSLFSQETQYF.

This clonotype was seen a handful of times. CDR3 loop: CSVQGTNTEAFF. The CDR3 DNA reads as TGCAGTGTCCAGGGTACGAACACTGAAGCTTTCTTT. The gene calls are TRBV20-1 and TRBJ1-1; D perhaps matches TRBD1 (5 bases). The CDR3 extends over 12 amino acids. Germline assignment: CDR1 DFQATT and CDR2 SNEGSKA (reference sequence). Trimming left V 7 bases short and J 1 base short, with 10 bases between.

In its sample, this clonotype was seen once. This chain uses TRBV7-9 with TRBJ1-2; D gene uncertain. The length of the CDR3 is 16 residues. Germline loops: CDR1 SEHNR, CDR2 FQNEAQ (reference sequence). V lost 4 bases and J lost 2, with 17 bases in between. The DNA of the CDR3 is TGTGCCAGCAGCTCGCGGTGGACGGTAGAAAACTATGGCTACACCTTC. Translation gives CASSSRWTVENYGYTF.

This clonotype occurred a few times. In nucleotides, the CDR3 is TGTGCCAGCAGTGAAGGAGGGACACGACAATGGAGCTCCTACAATGAGCAGTTCTTC. Its protein is CASSEGGTRQWSSYNEQFF. The chain couples TRBV25-1 to TRBJ2-1; D assignment may be TRBD1 or TRBD2 (6 bases each). The CDR3 runs 19 residues. Germline CDR1 is MGHDK and CDR2 is SYGVNS. The V end was cut by 2 bases, the J end by 0 bases, with 20 bases between.

This clonotype was seen more than once but under ten times. This sequence joins TRBV3-1 and TRBJ2-5, with D possibly matching TRBD1 (6 bases). There are 13 residues in the CDR3. The V end lost 4 bases, the J end lost 5 bases, and 11 bases lay between the germline ends. CDR1 is LGHDT and CDR2 is YNNKEL in the germline V gene (reference sequence). The DNA of the CDR3 is TGTGCCAGCAGCCCTACAGGGACCGAGACCCAGTACTTC. Translating it yields CASSPTGTETQYF.